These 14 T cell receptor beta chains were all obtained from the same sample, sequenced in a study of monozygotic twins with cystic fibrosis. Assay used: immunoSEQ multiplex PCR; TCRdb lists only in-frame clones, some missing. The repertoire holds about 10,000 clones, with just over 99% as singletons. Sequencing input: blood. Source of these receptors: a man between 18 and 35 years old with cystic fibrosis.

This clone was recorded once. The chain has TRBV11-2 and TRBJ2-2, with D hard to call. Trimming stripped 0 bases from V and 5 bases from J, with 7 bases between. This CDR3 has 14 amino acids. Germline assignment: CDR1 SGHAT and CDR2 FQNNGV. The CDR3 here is CASSLEVYTGELFF. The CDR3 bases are TGTGCCAGCAGCTTAGAAGTATATACCGGGGAGCTGTTTTTT.

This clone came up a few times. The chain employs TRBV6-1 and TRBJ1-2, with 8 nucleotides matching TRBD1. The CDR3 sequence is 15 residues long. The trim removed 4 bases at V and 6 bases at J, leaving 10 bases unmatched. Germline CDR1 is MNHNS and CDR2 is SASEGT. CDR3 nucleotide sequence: TGTGCCAGCAGTGTGTCCCGGGCAGGGGGCAATGGCTACACCTTC. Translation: CASSVSRAGGNGYTF.

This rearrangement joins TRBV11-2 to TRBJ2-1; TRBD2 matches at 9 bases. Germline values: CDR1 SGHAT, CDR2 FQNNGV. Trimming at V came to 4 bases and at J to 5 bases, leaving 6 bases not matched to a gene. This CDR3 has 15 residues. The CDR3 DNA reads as TGTGCCAGCAGCTCCGGAGCGGGAGGCCACAATGAGCAGTTCTTC. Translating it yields CASSSGAGGHNEQFF.

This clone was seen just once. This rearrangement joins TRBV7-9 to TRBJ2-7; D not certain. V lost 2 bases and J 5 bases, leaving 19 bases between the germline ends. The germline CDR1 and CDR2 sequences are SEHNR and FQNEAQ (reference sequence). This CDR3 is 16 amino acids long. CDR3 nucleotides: TGTGCCAGCAGCTTACTTAACTCCGGTGGGGTTGACGAGCAGTACTTC. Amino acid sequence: CASSLLNSGGVDEQYF.

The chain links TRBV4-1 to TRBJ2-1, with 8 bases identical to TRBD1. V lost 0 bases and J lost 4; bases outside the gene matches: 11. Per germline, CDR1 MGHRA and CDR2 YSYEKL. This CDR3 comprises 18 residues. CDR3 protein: CASSQDIGGTGGYNEQFF. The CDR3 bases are TGCGCCAGCAGCCAAGATATCGGGGGTACAGGGGGTTACAATGAGCAGTTCTTC.

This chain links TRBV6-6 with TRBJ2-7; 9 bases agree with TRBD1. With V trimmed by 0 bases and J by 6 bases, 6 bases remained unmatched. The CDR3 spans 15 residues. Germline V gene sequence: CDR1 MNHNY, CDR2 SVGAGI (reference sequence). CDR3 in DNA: TGTGCCAGCAGTTACTCCGGGACAGGGTTACGCGAGCAGTACTTC. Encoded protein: CASSYSGTGLREQYF.

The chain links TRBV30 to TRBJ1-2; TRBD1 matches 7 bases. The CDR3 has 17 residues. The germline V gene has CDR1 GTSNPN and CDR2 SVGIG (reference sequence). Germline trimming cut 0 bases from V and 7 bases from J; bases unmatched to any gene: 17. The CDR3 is CAWSVRTGLLGPRGYTF. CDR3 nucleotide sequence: TGTGCCTGGAGTGTAAGGACAGGTCTCTTGGGGCCCCGTGGCTACACCTTC.

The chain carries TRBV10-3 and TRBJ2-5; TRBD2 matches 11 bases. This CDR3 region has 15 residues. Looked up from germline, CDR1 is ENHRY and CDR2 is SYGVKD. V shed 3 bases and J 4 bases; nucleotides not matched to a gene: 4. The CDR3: CAISESGLAVETQYF. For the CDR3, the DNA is TGTGCCATCAGTGAATCGGGACTAGCGGTAGAGACCCAGTACTTC.

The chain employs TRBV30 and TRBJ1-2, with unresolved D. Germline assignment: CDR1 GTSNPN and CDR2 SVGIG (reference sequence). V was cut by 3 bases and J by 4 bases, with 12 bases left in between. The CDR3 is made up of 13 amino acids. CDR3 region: CAWRRQGFYGYTF. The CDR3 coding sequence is TGTGCCTGGAGAAGGCAAGGGTTCTATGGCTACACCTTC.

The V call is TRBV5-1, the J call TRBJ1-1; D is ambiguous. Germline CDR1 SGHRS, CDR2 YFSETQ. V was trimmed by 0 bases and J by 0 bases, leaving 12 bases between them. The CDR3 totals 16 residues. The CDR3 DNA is TGCGCCAGCAGCTTGGGGGAAAGGACCGTGAACACTGAAGCTTTCTTT. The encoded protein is CASSLGERTVNTEAFF.

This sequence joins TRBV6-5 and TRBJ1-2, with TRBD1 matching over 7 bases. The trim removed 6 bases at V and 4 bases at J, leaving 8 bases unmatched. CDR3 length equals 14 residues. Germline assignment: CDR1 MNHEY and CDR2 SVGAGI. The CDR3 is CASSQDRWPYGYTF. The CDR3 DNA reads TGTGCCAGCAGCCAGGACAGGTGGCCCTATGGCTACACCTTC.

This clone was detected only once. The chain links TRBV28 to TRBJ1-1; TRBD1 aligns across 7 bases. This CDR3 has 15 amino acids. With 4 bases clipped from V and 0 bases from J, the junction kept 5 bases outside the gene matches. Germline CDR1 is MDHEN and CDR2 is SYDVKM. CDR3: CASSSRDRLNTEAFF. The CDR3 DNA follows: TGTGCCAGCAGTTCCCGGGACAGACTGAACACTGAAGCTTTCTTT.

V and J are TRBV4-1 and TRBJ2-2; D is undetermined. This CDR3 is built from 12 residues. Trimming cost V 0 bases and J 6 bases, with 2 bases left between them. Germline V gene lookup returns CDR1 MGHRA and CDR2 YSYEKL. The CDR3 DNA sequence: TGCGCCAGCAGCCAAGATGCCGGGGAGCTGTTTTTT. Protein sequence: CASSQDAGELFF.

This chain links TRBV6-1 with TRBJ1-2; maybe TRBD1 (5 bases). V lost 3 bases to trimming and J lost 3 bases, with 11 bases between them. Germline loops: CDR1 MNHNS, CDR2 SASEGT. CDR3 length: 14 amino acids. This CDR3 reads CASSETTADYGYTF. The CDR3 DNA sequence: TGTGCCAGCAGTGAGACGACAGCGGACTATGGCTACACCTTC.